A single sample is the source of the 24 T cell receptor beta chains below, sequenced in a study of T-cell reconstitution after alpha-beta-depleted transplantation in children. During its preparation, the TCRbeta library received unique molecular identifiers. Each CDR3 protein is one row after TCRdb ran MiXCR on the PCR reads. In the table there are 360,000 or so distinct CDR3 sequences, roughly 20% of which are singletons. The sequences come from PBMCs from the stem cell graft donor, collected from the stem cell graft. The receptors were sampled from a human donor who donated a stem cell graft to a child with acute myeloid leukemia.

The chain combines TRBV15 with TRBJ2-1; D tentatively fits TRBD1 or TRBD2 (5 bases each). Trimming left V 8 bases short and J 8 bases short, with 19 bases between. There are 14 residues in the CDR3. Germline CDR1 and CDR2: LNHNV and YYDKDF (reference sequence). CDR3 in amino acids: CATGFLGESDEQFF. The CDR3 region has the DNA TGTGCCACCGGATTTTTGGGGGAGAGCGATGAGCAGTTCTTC.

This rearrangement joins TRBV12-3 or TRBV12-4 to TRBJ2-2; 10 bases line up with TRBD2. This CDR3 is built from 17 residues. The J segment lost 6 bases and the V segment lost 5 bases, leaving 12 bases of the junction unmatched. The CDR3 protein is CASSQGLAVRGPGELFF. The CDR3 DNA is TGTGCCAGCAGTCAAGGACTAGCGGTCAGGGGACCCGGGGAGCTGTTTTTT.

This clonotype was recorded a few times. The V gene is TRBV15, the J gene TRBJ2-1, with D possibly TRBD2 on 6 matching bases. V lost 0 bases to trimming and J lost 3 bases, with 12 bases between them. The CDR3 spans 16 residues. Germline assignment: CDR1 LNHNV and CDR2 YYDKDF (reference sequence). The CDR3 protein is CATSRDAGGNYNEQFF. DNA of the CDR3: TGTGCCACCAGCAGAGATGCTGGCGGGAACTACAATGAGCAGTTCTTC.

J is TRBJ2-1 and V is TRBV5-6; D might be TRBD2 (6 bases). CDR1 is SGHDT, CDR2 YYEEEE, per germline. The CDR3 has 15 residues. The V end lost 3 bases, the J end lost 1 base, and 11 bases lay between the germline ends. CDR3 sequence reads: CASSSPGGSYNEQFF. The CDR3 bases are TGTGCCAGCAGCTCCCCCGGGGGATCCTACAATGAGCAGTTCTTC.

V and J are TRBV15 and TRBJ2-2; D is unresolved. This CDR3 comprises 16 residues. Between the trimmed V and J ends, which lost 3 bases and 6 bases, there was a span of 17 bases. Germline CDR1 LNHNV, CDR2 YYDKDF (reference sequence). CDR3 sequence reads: CATSRNGREFSGELFF. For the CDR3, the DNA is TGTGCCACCAGCAGGAACGGCCGCGAGTTCTCCGGGGAGCTGTTTTTT.

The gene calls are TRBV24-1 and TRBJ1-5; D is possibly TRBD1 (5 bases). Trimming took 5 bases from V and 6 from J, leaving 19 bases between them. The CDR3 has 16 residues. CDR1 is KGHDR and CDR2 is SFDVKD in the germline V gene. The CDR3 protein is CATSVGGEAPSQPQHF. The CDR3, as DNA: TGTGCCACCAGTGTGGGGGGGGAGGCACCCAGTCAGCCCCAGCATTTT.

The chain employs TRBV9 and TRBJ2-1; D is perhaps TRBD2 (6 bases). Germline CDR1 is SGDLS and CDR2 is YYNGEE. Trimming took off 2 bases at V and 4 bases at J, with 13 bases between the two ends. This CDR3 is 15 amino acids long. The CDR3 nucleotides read TGTGCCAGCAGCGTCGCCGGGACTGCATACAATGAGCAGTTCTTC. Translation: CASSVAGTAYNEQFF. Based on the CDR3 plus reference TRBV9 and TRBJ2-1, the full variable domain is DSGVTQTPKHLITATGQRVTLRCSPRSGDLSVYWYQQSLDQGLQFLIQYYNGEERAKGNILERFSAQQFPDLHSELNLSSLELGDSALYFCASSVAGTAYNEQFFGPGTRLTVL.

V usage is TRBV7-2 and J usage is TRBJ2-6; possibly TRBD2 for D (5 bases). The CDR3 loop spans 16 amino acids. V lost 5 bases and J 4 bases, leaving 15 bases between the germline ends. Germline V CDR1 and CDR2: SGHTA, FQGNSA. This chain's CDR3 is CASSRGAASGANVLTF. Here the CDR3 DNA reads TGTGCCAGCAGCCGTGGAGCGGCGAGCGGGGCCAACGTCCTGACTTTC.

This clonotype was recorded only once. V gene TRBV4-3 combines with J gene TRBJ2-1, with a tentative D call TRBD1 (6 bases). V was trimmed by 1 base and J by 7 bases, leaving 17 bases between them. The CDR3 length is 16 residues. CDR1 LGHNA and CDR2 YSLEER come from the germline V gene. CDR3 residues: CASSQGEQGFGNEQFF. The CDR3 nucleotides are TGCGCCAGCAGCCAAGGGGAACAGGGTTTTGGGAATGAGCAGTTCTTC.

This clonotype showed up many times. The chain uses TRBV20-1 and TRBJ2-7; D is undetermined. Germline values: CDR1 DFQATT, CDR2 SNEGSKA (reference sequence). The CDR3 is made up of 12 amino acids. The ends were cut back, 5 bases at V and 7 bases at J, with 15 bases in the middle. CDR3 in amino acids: CSAYRPMGEQYF. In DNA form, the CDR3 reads TGCAGTGCTTACCGACCGATGGGGGAGCAGTACTTC.

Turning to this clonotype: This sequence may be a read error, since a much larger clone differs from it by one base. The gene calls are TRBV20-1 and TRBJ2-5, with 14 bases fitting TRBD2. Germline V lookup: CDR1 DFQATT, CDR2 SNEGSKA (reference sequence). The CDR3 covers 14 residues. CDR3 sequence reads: CCAPGTSGRETQYF. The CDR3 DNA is TGCTGTGCCCCCGGGACTAGCGGGAGAGAGACCCAGTACTTC.

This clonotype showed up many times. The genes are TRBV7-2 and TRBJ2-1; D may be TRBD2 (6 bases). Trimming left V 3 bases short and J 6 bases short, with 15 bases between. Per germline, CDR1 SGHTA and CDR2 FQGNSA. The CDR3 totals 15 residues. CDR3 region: CASSFLGGSTNEQFF. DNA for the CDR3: TGTGCCAGCAGCTTTTTAGGAGGGTCCACCAATGAGCAGTTCTTC.

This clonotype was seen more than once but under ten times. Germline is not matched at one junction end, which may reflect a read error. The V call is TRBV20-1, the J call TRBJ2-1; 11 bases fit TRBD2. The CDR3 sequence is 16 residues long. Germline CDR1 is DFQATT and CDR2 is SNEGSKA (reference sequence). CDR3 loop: CCARDQGLAGGNEQFF. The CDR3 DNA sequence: TGCTGTGCTAGAGATCAAGGCCTAGCGGGAGGCAATGAGCAGTTCTTC.

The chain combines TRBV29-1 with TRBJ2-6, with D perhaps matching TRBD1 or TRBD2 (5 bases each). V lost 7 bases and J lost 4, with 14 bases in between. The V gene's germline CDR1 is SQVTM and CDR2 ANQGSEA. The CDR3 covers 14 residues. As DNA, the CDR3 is TGCAGCGCCAGCCGGGGCGCCGGGGCCAACGTCCTGACTTTC. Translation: CSASRGAGANVLTF.

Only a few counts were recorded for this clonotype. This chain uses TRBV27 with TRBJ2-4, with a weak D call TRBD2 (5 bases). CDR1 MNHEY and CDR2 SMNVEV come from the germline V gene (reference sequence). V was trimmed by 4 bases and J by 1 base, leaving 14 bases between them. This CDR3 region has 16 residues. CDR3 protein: CASSSILREAKNIQYF. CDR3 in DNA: TGTGCCAGCAGTTCCATCCTGAGGGAGGCCAAAAACATTCAGTACTTC.

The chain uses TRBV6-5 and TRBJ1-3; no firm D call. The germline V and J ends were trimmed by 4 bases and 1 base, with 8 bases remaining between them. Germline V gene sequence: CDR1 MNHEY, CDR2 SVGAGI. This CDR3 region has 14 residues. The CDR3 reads CASSLKGSGNTIYF. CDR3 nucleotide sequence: TGTGCCAGCAGTTTGAAAGGGTCTGGAAACACCATATATTTT.

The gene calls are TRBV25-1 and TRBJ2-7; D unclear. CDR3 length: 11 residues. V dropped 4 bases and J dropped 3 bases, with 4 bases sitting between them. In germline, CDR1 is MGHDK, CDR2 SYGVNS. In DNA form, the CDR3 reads TGTGCCAGCAGTGGACACTACGAGCAGTACTTC. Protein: CASSGHYEQYF.

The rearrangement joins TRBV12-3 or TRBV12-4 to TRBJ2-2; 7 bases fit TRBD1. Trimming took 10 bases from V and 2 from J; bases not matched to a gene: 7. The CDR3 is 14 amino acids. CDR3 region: CATMGTANTGELFF. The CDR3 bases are TGTGCCACGATGGGGACAGCTAACACCGGGGAGCTGTTTTTT.

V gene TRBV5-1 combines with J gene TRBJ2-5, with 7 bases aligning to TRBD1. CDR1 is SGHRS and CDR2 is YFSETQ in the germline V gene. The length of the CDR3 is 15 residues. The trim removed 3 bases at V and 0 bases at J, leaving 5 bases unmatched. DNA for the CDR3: TGCGCCAGCAGCTCACATACAGGGGACCAAGAGACCCAGTACTTC. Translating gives CASSSHTGDQETQYF. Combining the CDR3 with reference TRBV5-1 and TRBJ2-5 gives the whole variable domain KAGVTQTPRYLIKTRGQQVTLSCSPISGHRSVSWYQQTPGQGLQFLFEYFSETQRNKGNFPGRFSGRQFSNSRSEMNVSTLELGDSALYLCASSSHTGDQETQYFGPGTRLLVL.

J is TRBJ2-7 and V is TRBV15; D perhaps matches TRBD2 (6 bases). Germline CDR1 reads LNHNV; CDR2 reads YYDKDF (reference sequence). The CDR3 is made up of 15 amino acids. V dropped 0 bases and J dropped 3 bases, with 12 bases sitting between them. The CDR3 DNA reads TGTGCCACCAGCAGAGATTTGTCCGGGAGCTACGAGCAGTACTTC. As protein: CATSRDLSGSYEQYF. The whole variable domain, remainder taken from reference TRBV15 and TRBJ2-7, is DAMVIQNPRYQVTQFGKPVTLSCSQTLNHNVMYWYQQKSSQAPKLLFHYYDKDFNNEADTPDNFQSRRPNTSFCFLDIRSPGLGDTAMYLCATSRDLSGSYEQYFGPGTRLTVT.

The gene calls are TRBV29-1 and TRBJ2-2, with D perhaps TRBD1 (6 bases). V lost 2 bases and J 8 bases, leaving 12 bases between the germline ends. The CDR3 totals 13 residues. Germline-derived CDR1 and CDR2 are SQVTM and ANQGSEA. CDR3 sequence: CSVELQGGGELFF. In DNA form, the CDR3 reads TGCAGCGTTGAATTACAGGGCGGGGGGGAGCTGTTTTTT.

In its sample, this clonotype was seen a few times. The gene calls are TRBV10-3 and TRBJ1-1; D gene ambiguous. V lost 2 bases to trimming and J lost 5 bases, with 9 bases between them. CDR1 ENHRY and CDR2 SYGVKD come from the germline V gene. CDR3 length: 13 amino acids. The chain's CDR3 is CAISEAGGTEAFF. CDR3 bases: TGTGCCATCAGTGAGGCGGGAGGGACTGAAGCTTTCTTT.

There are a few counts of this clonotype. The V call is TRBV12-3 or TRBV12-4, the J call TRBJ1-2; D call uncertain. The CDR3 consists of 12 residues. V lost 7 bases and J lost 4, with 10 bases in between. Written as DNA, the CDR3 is TGTGCCAGCACTATGTCCTCCTATGGCTACACCTTC. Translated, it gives CASTMSSYGYTF.

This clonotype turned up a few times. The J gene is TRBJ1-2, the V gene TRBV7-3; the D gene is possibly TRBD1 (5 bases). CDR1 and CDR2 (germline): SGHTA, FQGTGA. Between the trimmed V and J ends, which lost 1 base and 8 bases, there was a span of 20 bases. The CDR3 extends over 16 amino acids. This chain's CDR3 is CASSLKAGGQGGGYTF. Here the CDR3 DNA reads TGTGCCAGCAGCTTAAAAGCCGGTGGGCAGGGTGGCGGCTACACCTTC.